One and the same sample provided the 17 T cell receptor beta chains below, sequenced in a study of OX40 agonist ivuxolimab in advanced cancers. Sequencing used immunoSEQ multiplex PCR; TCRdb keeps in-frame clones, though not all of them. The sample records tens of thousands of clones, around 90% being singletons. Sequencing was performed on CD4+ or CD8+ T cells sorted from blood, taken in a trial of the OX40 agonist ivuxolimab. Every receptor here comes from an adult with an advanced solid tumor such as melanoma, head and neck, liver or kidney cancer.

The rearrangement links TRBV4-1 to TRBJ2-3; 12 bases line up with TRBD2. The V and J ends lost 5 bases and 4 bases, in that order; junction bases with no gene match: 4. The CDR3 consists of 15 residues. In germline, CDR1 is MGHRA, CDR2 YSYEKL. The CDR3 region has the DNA TGCGCCAGCAGCGATCTAGCGGGAGGGCCAGATACGCAGTATTTT. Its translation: CASSDLAGGPDTQYF.

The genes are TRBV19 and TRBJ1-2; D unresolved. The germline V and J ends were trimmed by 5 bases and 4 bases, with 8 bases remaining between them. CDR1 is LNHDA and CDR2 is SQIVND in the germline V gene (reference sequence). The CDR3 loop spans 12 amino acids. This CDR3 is CASSEGVYGYTF. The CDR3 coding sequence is TGTGCCAGTAGTGAGGGCGTCTATGGCTACACCTTC.

The CDR3 DNA is TGTGCCAGCAGTGTTGCAGGTGTGTTTAACACCGGGGAGCTGTTTTTT. Protein sequence: CASSVAGVFNTGELFF. J is TRBJ2-2 and V is TRBV6-1; no clear D gene. The V gene lost 4 bases and the J gene lost 2 bases, with 14 bases spanning the gap. CDR3 size: 16 residues. Looked up from germline, CDR1 is MNHNS and CDR2 is SASEGT.

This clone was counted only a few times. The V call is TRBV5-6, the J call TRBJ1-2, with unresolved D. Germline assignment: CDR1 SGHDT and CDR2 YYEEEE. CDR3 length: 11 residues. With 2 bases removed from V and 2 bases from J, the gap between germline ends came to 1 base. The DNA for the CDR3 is TGTGCCAGCAGCTTAAACTATGGCTACACCTTC. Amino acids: CASSLNYGYTF. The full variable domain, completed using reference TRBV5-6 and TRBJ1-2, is DAGVTQSPTHLIKTRGQQVTLRCSPKSGHDTVSWYQQALGQGPQFIFQYYEEEERQRGNFPDRFSGHQFPNYSSELNVNALLLGDSALYLCASSLNYGYTFGSGTRLTVV.

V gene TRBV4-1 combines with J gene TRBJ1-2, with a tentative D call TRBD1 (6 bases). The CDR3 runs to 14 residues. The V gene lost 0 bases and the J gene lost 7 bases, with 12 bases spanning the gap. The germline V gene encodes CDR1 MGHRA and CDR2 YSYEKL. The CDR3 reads CASSQDRGRSGYTF. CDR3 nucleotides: TGCGCCAGCAGCCAAGACAGGGGTCGTTCTGGCTACACCTTC.

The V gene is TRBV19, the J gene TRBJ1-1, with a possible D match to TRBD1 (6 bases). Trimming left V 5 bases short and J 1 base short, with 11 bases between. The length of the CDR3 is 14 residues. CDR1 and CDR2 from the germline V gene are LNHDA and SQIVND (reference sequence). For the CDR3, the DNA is TGTGCCAGTAGTTCGGCCAGGGGGAACACTGAAGCTTTCTTT. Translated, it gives CASSSARGNTEAFF.

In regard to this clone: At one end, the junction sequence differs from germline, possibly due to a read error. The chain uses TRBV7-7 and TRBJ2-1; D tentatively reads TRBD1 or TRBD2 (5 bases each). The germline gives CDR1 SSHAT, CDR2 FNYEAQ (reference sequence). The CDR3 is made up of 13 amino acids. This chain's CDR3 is CASSLVGDGEQFF. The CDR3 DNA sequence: TGTGCTAGCAGCTTAGTGGGGGACGGAGAGCAGTTCTTC.

DNA of the CDR3: TGTGCCAGCAGCTTAACACCGGGACAGCAAGAGACCCAGTACTTC. It yields the protein CASSLTPGQQETQYF. The gene calls are TRBV7-9 and TRBJ2-5, with 7 bases that match TRBD1. Germline CDR1 SEHNR, CDR2 FQNEAQ (reference sequence). The CDR3 has 15 residues. The V gene end was trimmed by 2 bases and the J gene end by 2 bases; junction bases not matched to a gene: 5.

The CDR3 loop is CASSYSTGTDTQYF. CDR3 DNA sequence: TGTGCCAGCAGTTACTCGACCGGCACAGATACGCAGTATTTT. The chain is built from TRBV6-5 and TRBJ2-3; no definite D call. The CDR3 extends over 14 amino acids. Germline V CDR1 and CDR2: MNHEY, SVGAGI. Trimming stripped 0 bases from V and 1 base from J, with 5 bases between.

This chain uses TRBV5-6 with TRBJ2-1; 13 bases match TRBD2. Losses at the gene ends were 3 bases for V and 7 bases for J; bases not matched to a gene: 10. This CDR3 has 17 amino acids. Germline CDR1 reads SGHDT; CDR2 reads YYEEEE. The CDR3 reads CASSSLGLAGVFNEQFF. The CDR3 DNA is TGTGCCAGCAGCTCCCTCGGACTAGCGGGGGTTTTTAATGAGCAGTTCTTC. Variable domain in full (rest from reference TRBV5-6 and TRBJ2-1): DAGVTQSPTHLIKTRGQQVTLRCSPKSGHDTVSWYQQALGQGPQFIFQYYEEEERQRGNFPDRFSGHQFPNYSSELNVNALLLGDSALYLCASSSLGLAGVFNEQFFGPGTRLTVL.

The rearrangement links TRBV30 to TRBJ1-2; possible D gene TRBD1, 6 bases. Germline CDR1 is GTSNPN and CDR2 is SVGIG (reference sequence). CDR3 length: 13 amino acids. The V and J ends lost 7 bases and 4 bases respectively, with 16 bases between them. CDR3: CASQGEAGYGYTF. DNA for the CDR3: TGTGCCTCACAGGGAGAGGCGGGCTATGGCTACACCTTC.

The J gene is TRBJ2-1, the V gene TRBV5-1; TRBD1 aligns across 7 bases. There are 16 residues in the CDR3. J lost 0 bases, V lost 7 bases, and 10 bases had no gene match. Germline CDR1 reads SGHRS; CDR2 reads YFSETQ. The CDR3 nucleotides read TGCGCCAGCGCCAGGGACAGCTCGAGCTCCTACAATGAGCAGTTCTTC. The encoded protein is CASARDSSSSYNEQFF.

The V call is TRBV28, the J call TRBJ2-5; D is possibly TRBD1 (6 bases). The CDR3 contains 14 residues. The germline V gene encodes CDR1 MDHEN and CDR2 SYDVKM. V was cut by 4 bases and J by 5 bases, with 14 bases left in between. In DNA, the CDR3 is TGTGCCAGCAGTTCTCTACAGGGAGTCGAGACCCAGTACTTC. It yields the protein CASSSLQGVETQYF.

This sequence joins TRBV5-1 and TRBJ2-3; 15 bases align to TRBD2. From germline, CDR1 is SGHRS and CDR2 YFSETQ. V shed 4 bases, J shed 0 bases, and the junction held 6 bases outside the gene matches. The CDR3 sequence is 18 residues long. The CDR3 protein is CASSPGTSGGRSTDTQYF. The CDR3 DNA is TGCGCCAGCAGCCCTGGGACTAGCGGGGGGCGGAGCACAGATACGCAGTATTTT. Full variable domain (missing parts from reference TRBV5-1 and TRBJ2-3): KAGVTQTPRYLIKTRGQQVTLSCSPISGHRSVSWYQQTPGQGLQFLFEYFSETQRNKGNFPGRFSGRQFSNSRSEMNVSTLELGDSALYLCASSPGTSGGRSTDTQYFGPGTRLTVL.

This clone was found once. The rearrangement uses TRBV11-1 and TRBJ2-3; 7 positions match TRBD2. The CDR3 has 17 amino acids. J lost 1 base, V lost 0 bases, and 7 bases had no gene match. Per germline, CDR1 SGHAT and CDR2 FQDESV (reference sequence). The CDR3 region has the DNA TGTGCCAGCAGCTTAGCCCCTCTTACTAGCGGCACAGATACGCAGTATTTT. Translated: CASSLAPLTSGTDTQYF.

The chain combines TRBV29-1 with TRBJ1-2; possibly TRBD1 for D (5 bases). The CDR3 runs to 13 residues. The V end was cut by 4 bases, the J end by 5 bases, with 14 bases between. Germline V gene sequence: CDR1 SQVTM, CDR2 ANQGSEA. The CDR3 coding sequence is TGCAGCGTTGGAGGGGTAGAAACTTATGGCTACACCTTC. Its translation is CSVGGVETYGYTF.

CDR3: CASSSRTGGRGTEAFF. The CDR3 DNA follows: TGTGCCAGCAGCTCCAGGACAGGGGGCCGAGGTACTGAAGCTTTCTTT. The chain links TRBV7-6 to TRBJ1-1; 11 bases map to TRBD1. Germline lookup yields CDR1 SGHVS and CDR2 FNYEAQ. This CDR3 is built from 16 residues. Trimming took 4 bases from V and 5 from J; bases not matched to a gene: 9.